The present TCR beta chain was sequenced within a study of T cell responses to AZD1222 COVID-19 vaccine. The method was immunoSEQ multiplex PCR; TCRdb's version includes in-frame clones alone and lacks a portion of them. The table lists around 83,000 clones, approximately 90% of them singletons. Germline-derived CDR1 and CDR2 are SGHTA and FQGNSA. The CDR3 has 13 residues. V lost 6 bases, J lost 2 bases, and 9 bases lay in between. The sequence was collected from an adult in good health. Here the sequenced sample was peripheral blood, taken on day 0 of AZD1222 vaccination. The chain employs TRBV7-2 and TRBJ2-3; a weak D match, TRBD2 (5 bases). Here the CDR3 reads CASSTRDTDTQYF. CDR3 DNA: TGTGCCAGCAGTACTAGGGACACAGATACGCAGTATTTT.